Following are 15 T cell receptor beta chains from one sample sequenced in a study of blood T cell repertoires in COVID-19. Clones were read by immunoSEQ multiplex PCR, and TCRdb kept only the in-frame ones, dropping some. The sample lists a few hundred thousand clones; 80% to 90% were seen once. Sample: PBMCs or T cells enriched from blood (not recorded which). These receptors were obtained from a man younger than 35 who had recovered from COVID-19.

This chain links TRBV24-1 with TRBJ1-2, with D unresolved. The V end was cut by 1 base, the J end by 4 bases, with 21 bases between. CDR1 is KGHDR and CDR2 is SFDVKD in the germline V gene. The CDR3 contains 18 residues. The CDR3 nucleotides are TGTGCCACCAGTGATTTCTCTCTTCGGACTTTCAAGACCTATGGCTACACCTTC. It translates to CATSDFSLRTFKTYGYTF.

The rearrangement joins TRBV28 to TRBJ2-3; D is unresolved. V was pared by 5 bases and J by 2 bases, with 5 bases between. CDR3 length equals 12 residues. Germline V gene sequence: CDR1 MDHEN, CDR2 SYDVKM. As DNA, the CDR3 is TGTGCCAGCAGTACAGACACAGATACGCAGTATTTT. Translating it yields CASSTDTDTQYF.

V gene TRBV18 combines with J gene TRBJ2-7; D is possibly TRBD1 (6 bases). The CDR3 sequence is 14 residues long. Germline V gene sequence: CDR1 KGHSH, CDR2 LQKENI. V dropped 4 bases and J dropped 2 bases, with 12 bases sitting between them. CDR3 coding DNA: TGTGCCAGCTCACTGGTCCGGGACACCTACGAGCAGTACTTC. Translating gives CASSLVRDTYEQYF.

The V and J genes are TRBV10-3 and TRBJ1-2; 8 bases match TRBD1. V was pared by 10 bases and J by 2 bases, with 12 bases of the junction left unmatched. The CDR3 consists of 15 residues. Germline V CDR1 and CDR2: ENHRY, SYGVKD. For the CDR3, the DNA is TGTGCCACCACCGTCGACAGGGGTCGAAACTATGGCTACACCTTC. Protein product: CATTVDRGRNYGYTF.

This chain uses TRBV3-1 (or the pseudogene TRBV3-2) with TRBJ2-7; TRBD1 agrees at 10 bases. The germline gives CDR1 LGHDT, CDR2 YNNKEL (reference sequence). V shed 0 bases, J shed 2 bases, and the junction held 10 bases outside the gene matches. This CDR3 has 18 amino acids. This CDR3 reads CASSQDLGTGDLTYEQYF. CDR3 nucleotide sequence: TGTGCCAGCAGCCAAGATTTGGGGACAGGGGATTTGACCTACGAGCAGTACTTC.

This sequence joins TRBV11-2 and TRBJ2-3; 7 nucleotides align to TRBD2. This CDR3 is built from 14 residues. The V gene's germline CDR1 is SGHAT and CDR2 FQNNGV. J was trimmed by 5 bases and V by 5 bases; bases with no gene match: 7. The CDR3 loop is CASSPQRTRDTQYF. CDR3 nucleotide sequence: TGTGCCAGCAGCCCGCAGAGGACTAGAGATACGCAGTATTTT.

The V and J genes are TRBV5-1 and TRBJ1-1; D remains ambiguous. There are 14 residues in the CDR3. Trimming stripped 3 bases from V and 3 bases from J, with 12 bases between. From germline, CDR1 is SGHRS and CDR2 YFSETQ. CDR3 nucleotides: TGCGCCAGCAGCTCGAATCCGGGAGACACTGAAGCTTTCTTT. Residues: CASSSNPGDTEAFF.

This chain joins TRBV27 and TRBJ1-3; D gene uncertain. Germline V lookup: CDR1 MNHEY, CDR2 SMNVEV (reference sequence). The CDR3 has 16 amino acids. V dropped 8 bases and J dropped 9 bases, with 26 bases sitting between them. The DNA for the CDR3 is TGTGCCAGCGTAGTCCCCCAGAGGGTTCGGGCGGGCACCATATATTTT. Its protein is CASVVPQRVRAGTIYF.

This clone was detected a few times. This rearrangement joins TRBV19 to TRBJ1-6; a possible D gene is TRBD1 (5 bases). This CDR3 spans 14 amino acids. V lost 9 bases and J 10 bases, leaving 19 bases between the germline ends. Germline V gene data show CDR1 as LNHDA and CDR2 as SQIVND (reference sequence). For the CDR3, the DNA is TGTGCCAGCGCGTCGGGGGAATTAGGATCACCCCTCCACTTT. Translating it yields CASASGELGSPLHF.

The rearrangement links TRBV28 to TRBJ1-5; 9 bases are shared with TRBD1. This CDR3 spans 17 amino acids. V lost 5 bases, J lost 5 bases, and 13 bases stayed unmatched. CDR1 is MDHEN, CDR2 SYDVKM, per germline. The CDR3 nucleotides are TGTGCCAGCAGTACCCGCCGGAGGACAGGGGCATATCAGCCCCAGCATTTT. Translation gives CASSTRRRTGAYQPQHF.

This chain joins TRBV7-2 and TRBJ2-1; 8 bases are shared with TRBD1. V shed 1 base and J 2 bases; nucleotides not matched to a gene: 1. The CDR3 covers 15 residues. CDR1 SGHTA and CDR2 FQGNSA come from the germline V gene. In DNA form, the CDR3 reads TGTGCCAGCAGCTTAGAACAGGGGGCCTACAATGAGCAGTTCTTC. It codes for CASSLEQGAYNEQFF.

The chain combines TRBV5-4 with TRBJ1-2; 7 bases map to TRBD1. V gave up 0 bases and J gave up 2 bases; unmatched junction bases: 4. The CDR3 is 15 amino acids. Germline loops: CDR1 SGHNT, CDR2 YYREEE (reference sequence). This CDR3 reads CASSLAGRGNYGYTF. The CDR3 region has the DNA TGTGCCAGCAGCTTGGCCGGCAGGGGGAACTATGGCTACACCTTC.

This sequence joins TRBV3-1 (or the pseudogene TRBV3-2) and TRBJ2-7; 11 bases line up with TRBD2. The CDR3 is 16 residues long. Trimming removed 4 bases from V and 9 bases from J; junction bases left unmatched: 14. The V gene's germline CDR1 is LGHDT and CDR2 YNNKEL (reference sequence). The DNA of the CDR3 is TGTGCCAGCAGCCCCCCGTGGACTAGCGGGCCTGCGGGGCAGTACTTC. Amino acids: CASSPPWTSGPAGQYF.

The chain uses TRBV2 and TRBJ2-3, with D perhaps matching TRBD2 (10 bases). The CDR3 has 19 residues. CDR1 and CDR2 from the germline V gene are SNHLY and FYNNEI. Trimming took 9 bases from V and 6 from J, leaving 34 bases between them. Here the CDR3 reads CASRAKTGGSGRAPDTQYF. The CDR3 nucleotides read TGTGCCAGTCGGGCAAAGACAGGGGGAAGCGGGAGGGCCCCCGATACGCAGTATTTT.

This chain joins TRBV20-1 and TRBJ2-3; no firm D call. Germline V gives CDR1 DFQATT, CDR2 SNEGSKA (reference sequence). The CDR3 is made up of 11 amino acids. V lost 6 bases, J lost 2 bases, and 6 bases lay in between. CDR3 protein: CSASLTDTQYF. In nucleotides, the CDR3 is TGCAGTGCGAGCCTCACAGATACGCAGTATTTT.